This paragraph reports one TCR beta chain. The PCR had 60 Vbeta and 13 Jbeta primers. Libraries were prepared by immunoSEQ multiplex PCR; TCRdb keeps only in-frame clonotypes and omits some of them. The table lists roughly 160,000 clones, roughly four fifths of them singletons, with more than 1.2% in the top ten. This record comes from a study of cytomegalovirus exposure and HLA in healthy donors. Study-level background: As an earlier analysis found, roughly 170 million T cells yielded about 120 million unique TCR beta sequences.

The source of this sequence is a man between 60 and 70 years old in good health and CMV-seronegative. Sequences were obtained from PBMCs.

In nucleotides, the CDR3 is TGCGCCAGCAGCGACTCGAGCTCCTACAATGAGCAGTTCTTC. Amino acids: CASSDSSSYNEQFF. V and J are TRBV10-2 and TRBJ2-1, with D hard to call. Trimming took 6 bases from V and 0 from J, leaving 9 bases between them. CDR3 length: 14 amino acids. Germline V gives CDR1 WSHSY, CDR2 SAAADI.